This section outlines one T cell receptor beta chain sequence together with its context. The antigen is undetermined. The authors took one heparinised blood draw, averaging around 120 mL, from each donor. Sequencing targeted expressed TCRB transcripts, as all isolated RNA had been reverse transcribed. The data were produced by immunoSEQ multiplex PCR, yet TCRdb's version contains in-frame clones alone and is incomplete. The sample has just over 150,000 clones, 11% seen once; the top ten hold roughly 2%. The record originates from a study of beta chain features in type 1 diabetes. Study as a whole: All samples yielded some 110 million examined sorted cells. Study-wide points: Diminished insertions and augmented deletions at VDJ junctions characterized type 1 diabetes patients. A possible short-template PCR bias applies equally to patients and controls.

V trimming: 5 bases; J trimming: 5 bases; junction bases outside the gene matches: 7. The CDR3 runs to 14 residues. Germline CDR1 is SGHNT and CDR2 is YENEEA. The clonotype originates from a man between 18 and 35 years old in good health. Sequenced input: central memory CD4+ T cells from blood. The chain couples TRBV11-3 to TRBJ2-5, with 8 nucleotides matching TRBD2. This CDR3 reads CASSNGGAPETQYF. CDR3 bases: TGTGCCAGCAGCAACGGGGGGGCCCCGGAGACCCAGTACTTC.